Below, 11 T cell receptor beta chains from the same sample are listed, as sequenced in a study of T cell changes during pregnancy in multiple sclerosis. Only in-frame clones appear in the TCRdb table, and some are missing; sequencing was by immunoSEQ multiplex PCR. This sample has under 80,000 clones, with just over 90% found just once. Sequencing used peripheral blood, obtained in the second trimester of pregnancy. The receptors derive from a female donor with multiple sclerosis, enrolled in a pregnancy study.

CDR3 sequence reads: CASSIGGPANSGANVLTF. In nucleotides, the CDR3 is TGTGCCAGTAGTATCGGAGGTCCCGCAAACTCTGGGGCCAACGTCCTGACTTTC. J is TRBJ2-6 and V is TRBV19, with D possibly TRBD2 on 5 matching bases. The CDR3 totals 18 residues. Germline CDR1 is LNHDA and CDR2 is SQIVND (reference sequence). V was shortened by 3 bases and J by 0 bases, with 15 bases between the two germline ends.

The V call is TRBV4-2, the J call TRBJ2-7; 10 positions agree with TRBD2. Looked up from germline, CDR1 is LGHNA and CDR2 is YNFKEQ. The CDR3 contains 14 residues. V shed 2 bases and J 2 bases; nucleotides not matched to a gene: 0. The CDR3 DNA sequence: TGTGCCAGCAGCCAACTAGCGGGAGCCTACGAGCAGTACTTC. Amino acids: CASSQLAGAYEQYF.

The rearrangement joins TRBV10-3 to TRBJ2-4; D may be TRBD1 (6 bases). This CDR3 comprises 15 residues. The germline V gene encodes CDR1 ENHRY and CDR2 SYGVKD. Trimming shortened V by 0 bases and J by 6 bases, and 12 bases separated the two germline ends. The CDR3 loop reads CAISESAGERNIQYF. The CDR3 DNA sequence: TGTGCCATCAGTGAGTCAGCAGGGGAGCGAAACATTCAGTACTTC.

There are a few counts of this clone. The V gene is TRBV7-2, the J gene TRBJ1-6; 11 bases fit TRBD1. V trimming: 1 base; J trimming: 12 bases; junction bases outside the gene matches: 8. Germline V gives CDR1 SGHTA, CDR2 FQGNSA. There are 16 residues in the CDR3. The CDR3 sequence: CASSLVGGTGGRPLHF. The DNA for the CDR3 is TGTGCCAGCAGCTTAGTGGGGGGGACAGGGGGAAGACCCCTCCACTTT.

This clone was observed a single time. This sequence joins TRBV6-5 and TRBJ1-2; 10 nucleotides align to TRBD1. The CDR3 runs 15 residues. V lost 0 bases, J lost 3 bases, and 1 base stayed unmatched. Germline V CDR1 and CDR2: MNHEY, SVGAGI. The CDR3 sequence: CASSYSDRGYYGYTF. In nucleotides, the CDR3 is TGTGCCAGCAGTTACTCGGACAGGGGGTACTATGGCTACACCTTC.

The V gene is TRBV19, the J gene TRBJ2-7; D is possibly TRBD1 (5 bases). This CDR3 has 14 amino acids. The ends were cut back, 4 bases at V and 1 base at J, with 11 bases in the middle. Germline V gene lookup returns CDR1 LNHDA and CDR2 SQIVND (reference sequence). The chain's CDR3 is CASSTRGFSYEQYF. The CDR3 DNA follows: TGTGCCAGTAGTACAAGGGGATTTTCCTACGAGCAGTACTTC. The full variable domain, rest sourced from reference TRBV19 and TRBJ2-7, is DGGITQSPKYLFRKEGQNVTLSCEQNLNHDAMYWYRQDPGQGLRLIYYSQIVNDFQKGDIAEGYSVSREKKESFPLTVTSAQKNPTAFYLCASSTRGFSYEQYFGPGTRLTVT.

This clone was recorded a few times. V and J are TRBV4-2 and TRBJ2-7, with 12 bases aligning to TRBD1. CDR1 is LGHNA, CDR2 YNFKEQ, per germline. The CDR3 consists of 16 residues. V was pared by 0 bases and J by 5 bases, with 5 bases of the junction left unmatched. DNA for the CDR3: TGTGCCAGCAGCCAAGATGGCGGGACAGGGGGCGACGAGCAGTACTTC. Protein sequence: CASSQDGGTGGDEQYF.

This clone was observed a few times. The chain combines TRBV6-6 with TRBJ1-4; no firm D call. The V gene lost 5 bases and the J gene lost 8 bases, with 15 bases spanning the gap. The CDR3 spans 14 residues. Germline CDR1 MNHNY, CDR2 SVGAGI (reference sequence). Here the CDR3 reads CASSQSAVREKLFF. The DNA for the CDR3 is TGTGCCAGCAGTCAATCAGCGGTGAGAGAAAAACTGTTTTTT.

The V call is TRBV7-9, the J call TRBJ1-1; 7 bases map to TRBD1. Germline V gene data show CDR1 as SEHNR and CDR2 as FQNEAQ (reference sequence). After removal of 5 bases from V and 1 base from J, the junction contained 4 bases not matched to a gene. The CDR3 spans 14 residues. Written as DNA, the CDR3 is TGTGCCAGCAGCACTGGGACAGCGAACACTGAAGCTTTCTTT. Amino acids: CASSTGTANTEAFF.

The chain employs TRBV11-2 and TRBJ2-1; TRBD1 agrees at 7 bases. Germline trimming cut 5 bases from V and 3 bases from J; bases unmatched to any gene: 4. The CDR3 runs 14 residues. In germline, CDR1 is SGHAT, CDR2 FQNNGV. The CDR3 protein is CASSPDRVYNEQFF. DNA of the CDR3: TGTGCCAGCAGCCCAGACAGGGTCTACAATGAGCAGTTCTTC. The full variable domain, with the rest looked up from reference TRBV11-2 and TRBJ2-1, is EAGVAQSPRYKIIEKRQSVAFWCNPISGHATLYWYQQILGQGPKLLIQFQNNGVVDDSQLPKDRFSAERLKGVDSTLKIQPAKLEDSAVYLCASSPDRVYNEQFFGPGTRLTVL.

The chain is built from TRBV12-5 and TRBJ2-1, with D tentatively TRBD2 (5 bases). The CDR3 sequence is 15 residues long. CDR1 and CDR2 from the germline V gene are LGHNT and FRNRAP. With 0 bases removed from V and 2 bases from J, the gap between germline ends came to 8 bases. CDR3 nucleotides: TGTGCTAGTGGTTTGGTACGGGGTACCTACAATGAGCAGTTCTTC. Translated, it gives CASGLVRGTYNEQFF.